This TCR beta chain is from a study of blood T cell repertoires in COVID-19. Original handling: Amplification from reference gene primers served as the basis for estimated nucleated cell counts. Only in-frame clones appear in the TCRdb table, and some are missing; sequencing was by immunoSEQ multiplex PCR. V and J calls and clone size are those listed in that table; D and trimming were worked out from the DNA. Of around 270,000 clones listed, 80% to 90% are singletons. V lost 2 bases and J lost 1, with 13 bases in between. The CDR3 spans 16 residues. Germline V gene data show CDR1 as SGHTS and CDR2 as YDEGEE. Those enrolled, adults aged roughly 18 to 100 years, came from about 24 US areas.

This sequence was found in a woman aged 25 to 39 who had recovered from COVID-19. Sequencing input: PBMCs or T cells enriched from blood (not recorded which). J is TRBJ1-5 and V is TRBV5-8; D is unclear. CDR3: CASSFVVGESNQPQHF. CDR3 nucleotides: TGTGCCAGCAGCTTCGTGGTCGGGGAGAGCAATCAGCCCCAGCATTTT. The variable domain in full, completed from reference TRBV5-8 and TRBJ1-5, reads EAGVTQSPTHLIKTRGQQATLRCSPISGHTSVYWYQQALGLGLQFLLWYDEGEERNRGNFPPRFSGRQFPNYSSELNVNALELEDSALYLCASSFVVGESNQPQHFGDGTRLSIL.